The source of this T cell receptor (beta chain) is a study of graft-versus-host responses after intestinal transplantation. Study in general: Recipients received multivisceral, liver-intestinal, or isolated intestinal transplants. Tacrolimus and steroids were given for two to four years to all recipients after anti-thymocyte globulin induction. Study findings and constraints: Early post-transplant HvG declines tracked with peak circulating GvH clone levels. There were GvH clones found in recipient marrow, and some of them appeared first in ileum or blood.

Produced via immunoSEQ multiplex PCR; TCRdb's table is partial and in-frame only. The profile shows 90,000 to 95,000 clones, around 90% of them singletons. Trimming took off 4 bases at V and 5 bases at J, with 14 bases between the two ends. Per the germline V gene, CDR1 is SEHNR and CDR2 is FQNEAQ (reference sequence). The CDR3 consists of 15 residues. In regard to this clone: Its specificity is not known.

J is TRBJ1-4 and V is TRBV7-9; D remains ambiguous. This TCR was recovered from a human donor who received an intestinal transplant. Sequencing was performed on unstimulated CD8+ T cells sorted from spleen or lymph node cells, taken before intestinal transplant. This CDR3 reads CASSSRGQENEKLFF. The CDR3 nucleotides read TGTGCCAGCAGCTCCAGAGGGCAGGAGAATGAAAAACTGTTTTTT.